Below, 20 T cell receptor beta chains from the same sample are listed, as sequenced in a study of T cell responses to AZD1222 COVID-19 vaccine. TCRdb's table, derived via immunoSEQ multiplex PCR, lists solely in-frame clones and lacks some. Among about 140,000 clones listed, approximately 90% were seen once. Here the sequenced sample was peripheral blood, taken on day 0 of AZD1222 vaccination. These receptors were collected from an adult in good health.

V is TRBV11-2 and J is TRBJ2-3; 10 bases match TRBD2. Germline V gives CDR1 SGHAT, CDR2 FQNNGV. The CDR3 covers 15 residues. Trimming removed 3 bases from V and 4 bases from J; junction bases left unmatched: 4. The CDR3 reads CASSFSGGRADTQYF. The CDR3 DNA reads as TGTGCCAGCAGCTTTAGCGGGGGGCGAGCAGATACGCAGTATTTT. The entire variable domain, with the rest obtained from reference TRBV11-2 and TRBJ2-3, is as follows: EAGVAQSPRYKIIEKRQSVAFWCNPISGHATLYWYQQILGQGPKLLIQFQNNGVVDDSQLPKDRFSAERLKGVDSTLKIQPAKLEDSAVYLCASSFSGGRADTQYFGPGTRLTVL.

This chain uses TRBV15 with TRBJ1-2; D is uncertain. The V gene lost 0 bases and the J gene lost 4 bases, with 12 bases spanning the gap. The CDR3 has 15 amino acids. CDR1 is LNHNV and CDR2 is YYDKDF in the germline V gene (reference sequence). The CDR3 DNA follows: TGTGCCACCAGCAGAGATCTGGTCGGCGGCTATGGCTACACCTTC. Protein product: CATSRDLVGGYGYTF.

This sequence joins TRBV6-1 and TRBJ2-5, with TRBD2 as a possible D gene (7 bases). Germline V gene data show CDR1 as MNHNS and CDR2 as SASEGT. The CDR3 is made up of 16 amino acids. Trimming took 0 bases from V and 1 from J, leaving 12 bases between them. CDR3 sequence (DNA): TGTGCCAGCAGTGAAGCTTGGGGAGGGGGCCAAGAGACCCAGTACTTC. Amino acid sequence: CASSEAWGGGQETQYF.

This clone appeared a single time. One end of the junction varies from germline; a read error may be responsible. The V gene is TRBV19, the J gene TRBJ1-1; D is undetermined. CDR3 length equals 14 residues. Germline CDR1 LNHDA, CDR2 SQIVND (reference sequence). The CDR3 bases are TGTGCCAGTAGTATCTCTCGATGGGGTACTGGAGCTTTCTTT. It yields the protein CASSISRWGTGAFF.

This sequence joins TRBV19 and TRBJ1-5; TRBD1 is a possible D gene (5 bases). The V gene's germline CDR1 is LNHDA and CDR2 SQIVND (reference sequence). This CDR3 comprises 14 residues. V lost 5 bases and J lost 9, with 17 bases in between. CDR3 protein: CASSHPSSGGPQHF. CDR3 in DNA: TGTGCCAGTAGTCACCCCTCATCGGGGGGGCCCCAGCATTTT.

V is TRBV7-9 and J is TRBJ1-5, with D possibly TRBD1 on 5 matching bases. Trimming took 8 bases from V and 10 from J, leaving 15 bases between them. The CDR3 runs to 12 residues. CDR1 is SEHNR, CDR2 FQNEAQ, per germline (reference sequence). CDR3 nucleotide sequence: TGTGCCAGCGGTTCGCAGGGACTTCCCCAGCATTTT. Amino acids: CASGSQGLPQHF.

The chain is built from TRBV7-9 and TRBJ1-5, with 7 bases matching TRBD1. CDR3 length equals 14 residues. V dropped 4 bases and J dropped 2; count of bases not matched to a gene: 2. In germline, CDR1 is SEHNR, CDR2 FQNEAQ (reference sequence). CDR3 nucleotide sequence: TGTGCCAGCAGCTCAGGGGGAGGCAATCAGCCCCAGCATTTT. Its translation is CASSSGGGNQPQHF.

This clone qualifies as medium-sized. V gene TRBV4-2 combines with J gene TRBJ2-7; 12 bases are a match to TRBD2. Trimming at V came to 3 bases and at J to 0 bases, leaving 0 bases not matched to a gene. The CDR3 runs 15 residues. Germline CDR1 LGHNA, CDR2 YNFKEQ. The CDR3 sequence: CASSQTSGSSYEQYF. CDR3 nucleotide sequence: TGTGCCAGCAGCCAGACTAGCGGGAGCTCCTACGAGCAGTACTTC.

This chain links TRBV28 with TRBJ1-2; D is ambiguous. Per germline, CDR1 MDHEN and CDR2 SYDVKM. The CDR3 runs to 12 residues. Deletions cut 3 bases from V and 5 bases from J, with 7 bases between. DNA of the CDR3: TGTGCCAGCAGTTTTCCGGAGTATGGCTACACCTTC. As protein: CASSFPEYGYTF.

The rearrangement joins TRBV2 to TRBJ1-2, with TRBD1 matching 7 bases. V shed 3 bases, J shed 1 base, and the junction held 5 bases outside the gene matches. Germline assignment: CDR1 SNHLY and CDR2 FYNNEI. The CDR3 loop spans 15 amino acids. The CDR3 coding sequence is TGTGCCAGCAGTGAGGACGGGACAGTTAACTATGGCTACACCTTC. It yields the protein CASSEDGTVNYGYTF.

This clone was observed many times. The V gene is TRBV2, the J gene TRBJ1-5; D is possibly TRBD1 (6 bases). CDR1 and CDR2 (germline): SNHLY, FYNNEI. The V end was cut by 6 bases, the J end by 5 bases, with 17 bases between. The CDR3 has 15 amino acids. CDR3 amino acids: CASRGIRDNYQPQHF. For the CDR3, the DNA is TGTGCCAGCAGGGGGATCCGGGACAACTATCAGCCCCAGCATTTT.

The chain couples TRBV6-1 to TRBJ1-1, with D possibly matching TRBD1 (5 bases). The V gene lost 4 bases and the J gene lost 0 bases, with 15 bases spanning the gap. In germline, CDR1 is MNHNS, CDR2 SASEGT. This CDR3 is built from 16 residues. This CDR3 is CASSGISGYMNTEAFF. DNA for the CDR3: TGTGCCAGCAGTGGAATTTCAGGGTATATGAACACTGAAGCTTTCTTT.

This clone was recorded once. The chain employs TRBV27 and TRBJ2-7; 10 bases agree with TRBD1. This CDR3 region has 14 residues. J was trimmed by 7 bases and V by 2 bases; bases with no gene match: 5. Germline V gene lookup returns CDR1 MNHEY and CDR2 SMNVEV (reference sequence). The CDR3 loop is CASSLVGQGQEQYF. The CDR3 bases are TGTGCCAGCAGTTTAGTGGGACAGGGGCAAGAGCAGTACTTC.

This chain uses TRBV19 with TRBJ1-5, with D possibly matching TRBD1 (5 bases). CDR1 and CDR2 (germline): LNHDA, SQIVND (reference sequence). There are 15 residues in the CDR3. Trimming removed 5 bases at V and 0 bases at J, with 11 bases between. CDR3 protein: CASSRQFFSNQPQHF. CDR3 coding DNA: TGTGCCAGTAGTCGACAGTTTTTTAGCAATCAGCCCCAGCATTTT.

In nucleotides, the CDR3 is TGTGCCAGCAGTCAGGGGACAGGGGGTCAGCCCCAGCATTTT. It yields the protein CASSQGTGGQPQHF. The chain joins TRBV7-9 to TRBJ1-5; TRBD1 aligns across 11 bases. J lost 6 bases, V lost 6 bases, and 4 bases had no gene match. This CDR3 contains 14 residues. CDR1 SEHNR and CDR2 FQNEAQ come from the germline V gene (reference sequence).

This clone has a single count. This sequence joins TRBV6-5 and TRBJ1-1, with unresolved D. Germline V gives CDR1 MNHEY, CDR2 SVGAGI. V lost 5 bases, J lost 4 bases, and 11 bases lay in between. This CDR3 spans 13 amino acids. CDR3 sequence: CASSPPGVTEAFF. Here the CDR3 DNA reads TGTGCCAGCAGTCCCCCCGGGGTCACTGAAGCTTTCTTT.

V usage is TRBV5-6 and J usage is TRBJ2-3; D possibly corresponds to TRBD1 (5 bases). V was clipped by 2 bases and J by 8 bases, with 9 bases between them. Germline CDR1 SGHDT, CDR2 YYEEEE. The CDR3 has 12 residues. The CDR3 DNA follows: TGTGCCAGCAGCTTAGGGGTAGTTACGCAGTATTTT. Its translation: CASSLGVVTQYF.

The chain joins TRBV6-1 to TRBJ2-4; D gene ambiguous. The CDR3 loop spans 14 amino acids. V was trimmed by 1 base and J by 5 bases, leaving 9 bases between them. The germline V gene has CDR1 MNHNS and CDR2 SASEGT. The CDR3 here is CASSEDGVQNIQYF. DNA for the CDR3: TGTGCCAGCAGTGAAGATGGCGTCCAAAACATTCAGTACTTC.

J is TRBJ2-1 and V is TRBV4-1, with 12 bases fitting TRBD2. The ends lost 5 bases at V and 2 bases at J; junction bases unmatched: 4. The germline V gene has CDR1 MGHRA and CDR2 YSYEKL. This CDR3 has 16 amino acids. The CDR3 region is CASSSRLAGAYNEQFF. DNA for the CDR3: TGCGCCAGCAGCTCCAGACTAGCGGGGGCCTACAATGAGCAGTTCTTC.

The V call is TRBV5-4, the J call TRBJ2-5; 11 nucleotides match TRBD2. The CDR3 is made up of 14 amino acids. The J segment lost 3 bases and the V segment lost 4 bases, leaving 2 bases of the junction unmatched. Germline loops: CDR1 SGHNT, CDR2 YYREEE (reference sequence). The CDR3 bases are TGTGCCAGCAGCATGGGACTAGCGGAAGAGACCCAGTACTTC. Translating it yields CASSMGLAEETQYF.